This T cell receptor beta chain derives from a study of T cell responses to AZD1222 COVID-19 vaccine. Data came from immunoSEQ multiplex PCR; TCRdb stores just in-frame clones and leaves some out. The sample has 91,000 or so clones, about 93% seen once. In germline, CDR1 is KGHSH, CDR2 LQKENI. The CDR3 consists of 14 residues. Trimming removed 0 bases from V and 4 bases from J, with 9 bases in between. The sequence was collected from an adult who received the AZD1222 COVID-19 vaccine. The V call is TRBV18, the J call TRBJ2-5; D gene uncertain. Source: peripheral blood, taken 28 days after the second AZD1222 dose. CDR3 sequence reads: CASSPPLTGETQYF. DNA for the CDR3: TGTGCCAGCTCACCACCGCTGACGGGAGAGACCCAGTACTTC.